This T cell receptor beta chain came from a study of identifying expanded T cells in peripheral blood. The ends were cut back, 3 bases at V and 0 bases at J, with 12 bases in the middle. The CDR3 spans 15 residues. Germline loops: CDR1 GTSNPN, CDR2 SVGIG (reference sequence). Regarding the study as a whole: Technical replicates showed about 1.1 changed clones; about 2 weeks about 16.4; four weeks 19. Across healthy donors, higher total template counts meant significantly greater approximately two-week count variance.

Worth noting for this clone: Its antigen remains unknown.

Data came from immunoSEQ multiplex PCR; TCRdb stores just in-frame clones and leaves some out. The table has around 130,000 clones, approximately 86% seen once. This chain links TRBV30 with TRBJ1-3, with a weak D call TRBD1 (5 bases). The TCR comes from a person between 18 and 70 years old in good health. The specimen was blood. For the CDR3, the DNA is TGTGCCTGGAGCCGCGGGACCGACTCTGGAAACACCATATATTTT. Its translation: CAWSRGTDSGNTIYF.